This T cell receptor beta chain was found in a study of shared clonotypes between healthy human individuals. The wider study: CD4 naive cells filled three plates per donor, CD4 memory three, CD8 naive two and CD8 memory one. The study, taken as a whole, reports: Non-shared clonotypes showed lower generation probabilities than clonotypes common to all four donors.

The input for sorted-subset replicate PCRs was around 0.2 ug DNA, around 30,000 T cell genomes. Generated by immunoSEQ multiplex PCR, the TCRdb table keeps only in-frame clones and is missing some. The sample carries some 1,400,000 clones, around 97% recorded once. A note on this clone: The target antigen is unknown. This sample also contains other DNA sequences that code for the same CDR3.

The germline gives CDR1 SGHRS, CDR2 YFSETQ. There are 14 residues in the CDR3. The trim removed 1 base at V and 6 bases at J, leaving 2 bases unmatched. V is TRBV5-1 and J is TRBJ2-7; 12 nucleotides align to TRBD1. The sequencing input was naive CD4+ T cells sorted from blood. Subset of the sample: CD45RA+ positively selected. The receptor was isolated from a man aged 30 to 45 in good health. The CDR3 DNA reads as TGCGCCAGCAGCTTGAGGGACAGGGGGCTCGAGCAGTACTTC. It specifies CASSLRDRGLEQYF.